Sequencing of this T cell receptor beta chain was carried out in a study of blood T cell repertoires in COVID-19 (dated by TCRdb to the early 2020s). Notes on the research overall: Samples from collaborators originated in the United States, Italy and Spain and spanned both the acute and convalescent phases of COVID-19. HLA class I and class II types, where available, came from metadata supplied by the sample provider rather than from assay-based typing. The prospective study material was composed of cDNA or gDNA derived from T cells, B-cell-depleted T cells, or PBMCs. Sample metadata almost always included a de-identified subject ID, COVID-19 status, age in years and sex. A freely available public database, intended as a resource for researchers studying the immune response to SARS-CoV-2, is where the repertoires were released. Subjects who had been exposed to COVID-19, were actively infected with it, or had recovered from it provided the deeply sampled blood TCRbeta repertoires that made up the dataset. Samples were obtained from the ongoing ImmuneRACE study (first 160 participants) and from 1,254 subjects provided by 6 global collaborators.

What the research found in general, with its limitations: Clinical and demographic metadata were provided uncurated, with the amount varying by source and participant.

Of note for this clone: Its binding antigen is unknown. Qualities for individual bases were not recorded, and no much larger clone is one base off. Different DNA sequences within this sample yield the same CDR3.

V and J lose 0 bases and 4 bases, and a span of 12 bases separates them. The germline V gene provides CDR1 SGHTA and CDR2 FQGTGA. The CDR3 holds 15 amino acids from the cysteine to the phenylalanine. Only the CDR3 part of the read is kept: 45 bases, read in frame from the first base. TCRbeta CDR3 regions were amplified from genomic DNA using the immunoSEQ Assay, a bias-controlled multiplex PCR. The authors processed their data as follows. The number of nucleated cells in each sample was estimated by amplification of reference gene primers within the assay. To quantify the absolute abundance of each unique TCRbeta CDR3 rearrangement, sequence reads were collapsed and filtered. Productive Simpson clonality was computed per sample as the square root of Simpson's diversity index over productive rearrangements. The immuneACCESS repertoire file appears here via TCRdb, limited to in-frame rearrangements. These files lack a portion of the clones; in checked studies, under half of the deficit traces to unresolved V genes, and the cause of the others is not known. V and J calls and clone size are those listed in that table; D and trimming were worked out from the DNA. The sample table records around 100,000 clones; approximately 92% of these occur just once. The ten most abundant clones make up about 32% of the sample.

Each collaborating institution followed its own protocols to collect whole blood in K2EDTA tubes. Collaborator samples were shipped for TCRbeta analysis as frozen whole blood, isolated PBMCs, or DNA extracted from either sample type. The rearranged chain carries TRBV7-3 and TRBJ2-5; the D gene identity is not certain. Material for sequencing was peripheral blood. The source of this sequence is a woman over 75 with acute or convalescent COVID-19. The nucleotides read TGTGCCAGCAGCTTAACGTCACTGCCAGGAGAGACCCAGTACTTC. It encodes CASSLTSLPGETQYF.